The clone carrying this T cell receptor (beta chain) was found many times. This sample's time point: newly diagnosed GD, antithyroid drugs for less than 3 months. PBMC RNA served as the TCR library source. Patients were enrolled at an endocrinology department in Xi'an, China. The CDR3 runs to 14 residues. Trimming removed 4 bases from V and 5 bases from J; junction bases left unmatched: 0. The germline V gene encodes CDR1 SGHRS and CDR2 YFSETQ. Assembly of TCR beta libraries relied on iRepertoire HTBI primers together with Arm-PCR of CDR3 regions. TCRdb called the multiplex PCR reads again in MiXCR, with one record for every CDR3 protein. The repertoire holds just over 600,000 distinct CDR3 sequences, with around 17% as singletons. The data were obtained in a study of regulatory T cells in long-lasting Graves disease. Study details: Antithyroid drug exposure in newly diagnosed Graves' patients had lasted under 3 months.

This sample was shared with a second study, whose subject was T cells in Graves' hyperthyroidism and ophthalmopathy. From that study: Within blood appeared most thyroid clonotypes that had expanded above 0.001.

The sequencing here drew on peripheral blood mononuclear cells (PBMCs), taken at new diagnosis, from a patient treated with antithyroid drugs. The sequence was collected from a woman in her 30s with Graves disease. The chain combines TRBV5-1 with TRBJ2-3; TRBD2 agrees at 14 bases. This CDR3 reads CASSGTSGRDTQYF. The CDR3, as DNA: TGCGCCAGCAGCGGGACTAGCGGGAGAGATACGCAGTATTTT.